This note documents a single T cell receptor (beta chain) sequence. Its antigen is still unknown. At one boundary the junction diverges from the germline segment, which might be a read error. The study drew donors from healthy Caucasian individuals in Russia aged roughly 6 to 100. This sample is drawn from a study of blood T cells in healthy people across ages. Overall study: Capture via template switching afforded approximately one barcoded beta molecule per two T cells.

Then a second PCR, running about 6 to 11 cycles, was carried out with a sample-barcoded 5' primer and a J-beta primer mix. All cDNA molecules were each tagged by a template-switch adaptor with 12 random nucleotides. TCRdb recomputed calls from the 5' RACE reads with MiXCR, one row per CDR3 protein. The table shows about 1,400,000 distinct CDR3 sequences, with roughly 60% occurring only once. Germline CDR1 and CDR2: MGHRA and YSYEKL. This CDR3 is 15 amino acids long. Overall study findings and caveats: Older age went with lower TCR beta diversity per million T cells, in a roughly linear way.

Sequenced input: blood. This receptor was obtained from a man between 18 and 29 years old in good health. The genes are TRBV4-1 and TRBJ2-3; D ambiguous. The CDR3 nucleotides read TGCGCCAGTAGCCCAAGGAGACCTGGGGCAGATACGCAGTATTTT. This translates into CASSPRRPGADTQYF.